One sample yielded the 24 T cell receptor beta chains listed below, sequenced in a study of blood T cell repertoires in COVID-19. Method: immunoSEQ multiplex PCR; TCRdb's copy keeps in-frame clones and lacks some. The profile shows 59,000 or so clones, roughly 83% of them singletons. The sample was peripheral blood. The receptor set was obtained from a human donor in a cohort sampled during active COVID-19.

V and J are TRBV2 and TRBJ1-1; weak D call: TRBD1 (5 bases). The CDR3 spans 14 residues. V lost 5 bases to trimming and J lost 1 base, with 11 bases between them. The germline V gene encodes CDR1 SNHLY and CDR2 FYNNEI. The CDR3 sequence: CASSLGGGNTEAFF. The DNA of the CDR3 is TGTGCCAGCAGTCTGGGGGGAGGGAACACTGAAGCTTTCTTT.

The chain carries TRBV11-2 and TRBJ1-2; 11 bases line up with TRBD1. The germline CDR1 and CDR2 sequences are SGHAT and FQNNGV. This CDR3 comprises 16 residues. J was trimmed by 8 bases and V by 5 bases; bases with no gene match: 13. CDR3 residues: CASSAAIGQGAEGYTF. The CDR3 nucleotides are TGTGCCAGCAGCGCAGCGATCGGACAGGGGGCGGAGGGCTACACCTTC.

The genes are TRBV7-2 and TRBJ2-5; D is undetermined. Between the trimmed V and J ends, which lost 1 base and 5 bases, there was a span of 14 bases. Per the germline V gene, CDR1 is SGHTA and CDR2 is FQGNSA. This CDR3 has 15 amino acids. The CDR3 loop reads CASSLDWARMETQYF. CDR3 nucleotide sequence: TGTGCCAGCAGCTTAGATTGGGCTCGGATGGAGACCCAGTACTTC. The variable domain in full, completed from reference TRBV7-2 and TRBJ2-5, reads GAGVSQSPSNKVTEKGKDVELRCDPISGHTALYWYRQSLGQGLEFLIYFQGNSAPDKSGLPSDRFSAERTGGSVSTLTIQRTQQEDSAVYLCASSLDWARMETQYFGPGTRLLVL.

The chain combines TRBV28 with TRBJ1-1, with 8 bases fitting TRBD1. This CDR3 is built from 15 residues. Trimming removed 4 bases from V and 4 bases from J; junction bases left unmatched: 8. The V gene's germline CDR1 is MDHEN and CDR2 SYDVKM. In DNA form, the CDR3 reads TGTGCCAGCAGTTCGACCAGGGGGCACCGCACTGAAGCTTTCTTT. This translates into CASSSTRGHRTEAFF.

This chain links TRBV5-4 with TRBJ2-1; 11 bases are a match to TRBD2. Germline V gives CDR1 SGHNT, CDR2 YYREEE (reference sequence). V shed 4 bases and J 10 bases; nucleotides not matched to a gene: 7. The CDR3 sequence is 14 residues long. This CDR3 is CASSLAGGPREQFF. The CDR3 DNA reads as TGTGCCAGCAGCCTAGCGGGGGGCCCCCGGGAGCAGTTCTTC.

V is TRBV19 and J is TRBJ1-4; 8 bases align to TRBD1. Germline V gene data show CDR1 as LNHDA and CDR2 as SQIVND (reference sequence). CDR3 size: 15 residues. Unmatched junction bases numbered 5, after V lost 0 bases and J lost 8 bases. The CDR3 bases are TGTGCCAGTAGTATAGACAGGGGGCGCCGGGAAAAACTGTTTTTT. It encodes CASSIDRGRREKLFF.

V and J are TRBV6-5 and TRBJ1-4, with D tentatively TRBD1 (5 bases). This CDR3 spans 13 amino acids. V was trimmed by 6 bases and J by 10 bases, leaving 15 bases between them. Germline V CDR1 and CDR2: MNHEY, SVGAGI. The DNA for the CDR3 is TGTGCCAGCAGAGACAGTCTGATGGGAAAACTGTTTTTT. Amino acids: CASRDSLMGKLFF.

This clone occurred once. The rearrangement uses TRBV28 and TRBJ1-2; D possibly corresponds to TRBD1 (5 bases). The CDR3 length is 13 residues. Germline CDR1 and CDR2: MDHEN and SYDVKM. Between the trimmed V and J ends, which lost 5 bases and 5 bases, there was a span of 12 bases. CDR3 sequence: CASSVVGGYGYTF. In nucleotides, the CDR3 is TGTGCCAGCAGTGTCGTGGGGGGATATGGCTACACCTTC.

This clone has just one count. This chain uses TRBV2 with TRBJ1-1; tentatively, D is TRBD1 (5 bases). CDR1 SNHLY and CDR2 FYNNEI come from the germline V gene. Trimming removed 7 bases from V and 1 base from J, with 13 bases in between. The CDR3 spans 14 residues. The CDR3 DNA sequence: TGTGCCAGCACGAACCGAGACAGGAACACTGAAGCTTTCTTT. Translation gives CASTNRDRNTEAFF.

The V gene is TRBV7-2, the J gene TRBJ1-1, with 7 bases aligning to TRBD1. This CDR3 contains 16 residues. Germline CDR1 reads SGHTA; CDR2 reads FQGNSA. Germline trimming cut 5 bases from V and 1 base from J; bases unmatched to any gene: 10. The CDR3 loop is CASSPLAGTANTEAFF. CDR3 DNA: TGTGCCAGCAGCCCTTTGGCGGGGACAGCGAACACTGAAGCTTTCTTT.

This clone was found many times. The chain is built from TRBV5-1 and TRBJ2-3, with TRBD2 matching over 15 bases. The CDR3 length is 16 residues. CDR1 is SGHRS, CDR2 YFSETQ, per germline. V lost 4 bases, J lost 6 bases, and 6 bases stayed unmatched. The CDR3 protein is CASSLGTSGGMDTQYF. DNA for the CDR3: TGCGCCAGCAGCCTGGGGACTAGCGGGGGGATGGATACGCAGTATTTT. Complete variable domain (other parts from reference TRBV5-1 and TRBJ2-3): KAGVTQTPRYLIKTRGQQVTLSCSPISGHRSVSWYQQTPGQGLQFLFEYFSETQRNKGNFPGRFSGRQFSNSRSEMNVSTLELGDSALYLCASSLGTSGGMDTQYFGPGTRLTVL.

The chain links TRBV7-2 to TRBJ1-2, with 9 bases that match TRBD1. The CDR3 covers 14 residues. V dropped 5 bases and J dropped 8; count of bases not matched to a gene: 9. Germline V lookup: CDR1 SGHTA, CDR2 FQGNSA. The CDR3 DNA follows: TGTGCCAGCAGCCCGCGGACAGGGGAAAAGGGCTACACCTTC. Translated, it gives CASSPRTGEKGYTF.

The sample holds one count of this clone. Written as DNA, the CDR3 is TGCAGCGCCGAACAGGGAAGCCCCTCTCATTTTTACACAGATACGCAGTATTTT. Residues: CSAEQGSPSHFYTDTQYF. The V call is TRBV29-1, the J call TRBJ2-3, with D tentatively TRBD1 (6 bases). The CDR3 loop spans 18 amino acids. Trimming shortened V by 7 bases and J by 2 bases, and 28 bases separated the two germline ends. Looked up from germline, CDR1 is SQVTM and CDR2 is ANQGSEA.

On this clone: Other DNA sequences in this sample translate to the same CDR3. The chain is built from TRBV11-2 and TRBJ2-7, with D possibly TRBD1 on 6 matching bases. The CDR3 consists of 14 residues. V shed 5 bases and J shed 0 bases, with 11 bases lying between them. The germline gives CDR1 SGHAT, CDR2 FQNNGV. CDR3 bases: TGTGCCAGCAGCGTTCGACAGGCCTCCTACGAGCAGTACTTC. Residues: CASSVRQASYEQYF.

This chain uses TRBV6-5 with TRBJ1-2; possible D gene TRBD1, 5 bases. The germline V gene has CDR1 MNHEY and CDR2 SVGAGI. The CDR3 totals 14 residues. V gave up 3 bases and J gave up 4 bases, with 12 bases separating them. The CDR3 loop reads CASSYGPQVYGYTF. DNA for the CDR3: TGTGCCAGCAGTTATGGACCACAGGTCTATGGCTACACCTTC.

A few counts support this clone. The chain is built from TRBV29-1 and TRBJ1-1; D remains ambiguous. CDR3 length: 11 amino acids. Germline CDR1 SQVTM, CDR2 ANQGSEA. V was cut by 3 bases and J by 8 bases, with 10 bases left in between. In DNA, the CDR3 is TGCAGCGTTGAGGTCACATCAGAAGCTTTCTTT. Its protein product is CSVEVTSEAFF.

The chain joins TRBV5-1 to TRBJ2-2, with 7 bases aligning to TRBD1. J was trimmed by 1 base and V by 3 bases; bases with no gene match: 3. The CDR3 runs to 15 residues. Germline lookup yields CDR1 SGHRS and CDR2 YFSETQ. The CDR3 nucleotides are TGCGCCAGCAGCTCCCGGACAGGGAACACCGGGGAGCTGTTTTTT. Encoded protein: CASSSRTGNTGELFF.

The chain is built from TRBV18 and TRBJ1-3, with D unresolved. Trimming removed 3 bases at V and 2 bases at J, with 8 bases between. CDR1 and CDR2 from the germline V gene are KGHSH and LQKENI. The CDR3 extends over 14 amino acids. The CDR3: CASSPSGAGNTIYF. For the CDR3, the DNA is TGTGCCAGCTCACCTTCCGGGGCTGGAAACACCATATATTTT.

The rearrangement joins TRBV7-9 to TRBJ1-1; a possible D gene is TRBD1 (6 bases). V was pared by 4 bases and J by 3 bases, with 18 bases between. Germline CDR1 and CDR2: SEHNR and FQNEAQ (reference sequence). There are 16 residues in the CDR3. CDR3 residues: CASSSNRVKRDTEAFF. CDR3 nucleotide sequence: TGTGCCAGCAGCTCGAACAGGGTTAAGCGCGACACTGAAGCTTTCTTT.

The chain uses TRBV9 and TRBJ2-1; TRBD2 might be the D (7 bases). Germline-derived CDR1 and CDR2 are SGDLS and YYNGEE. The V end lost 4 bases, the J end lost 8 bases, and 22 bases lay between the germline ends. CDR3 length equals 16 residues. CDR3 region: CASSPPGGGPLDEQFF. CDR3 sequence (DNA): TGTGCCAGCAGCCCACCTGGGGGGGGGCCCTTGGATGAGCAGTTCTTC.

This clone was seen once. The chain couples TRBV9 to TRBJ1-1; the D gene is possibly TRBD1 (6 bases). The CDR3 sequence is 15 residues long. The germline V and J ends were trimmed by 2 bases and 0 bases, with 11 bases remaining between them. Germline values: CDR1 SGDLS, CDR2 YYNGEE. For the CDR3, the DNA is TGTGCCAGCAGCGTGGGGACAAAAATGAACACTGAAGCTTTCTTT. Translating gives CASSVGTKMNTEAFF.

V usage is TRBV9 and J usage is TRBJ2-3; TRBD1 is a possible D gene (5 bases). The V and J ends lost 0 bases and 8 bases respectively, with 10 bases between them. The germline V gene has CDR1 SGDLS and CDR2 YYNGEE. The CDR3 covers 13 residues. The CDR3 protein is CASSVAREGTQYF. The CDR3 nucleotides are TGTGCCAGCAGCGTAGCCAGGGAAGGTACGCAGTATTTT.

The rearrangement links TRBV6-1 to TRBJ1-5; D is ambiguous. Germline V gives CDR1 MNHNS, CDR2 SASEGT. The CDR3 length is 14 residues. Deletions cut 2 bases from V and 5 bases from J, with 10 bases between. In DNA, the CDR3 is TGTGCCAGCAGTGAACCGCAACCAGATCAGCCCCAGCATTTT. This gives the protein CASSEPQPDQPQHF.

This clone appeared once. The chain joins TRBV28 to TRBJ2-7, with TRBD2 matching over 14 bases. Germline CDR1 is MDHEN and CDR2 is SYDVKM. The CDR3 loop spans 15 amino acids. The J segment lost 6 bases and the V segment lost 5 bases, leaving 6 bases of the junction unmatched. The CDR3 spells CASSPTSGGAGEQYF. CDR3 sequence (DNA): TGTGCCAGCAGTCCGACTAGCGGGGGGGCCGGCGAGCAGTACTTC.